This TCR beta chain was documented in a study of T cell clonotyping in hematopoietic cell transplantation. As for time point: recipient sample about 28 days before transplant, after cytoreduction. Here immunoSEQ multiplex PCR was the method, and the copy in TCRdb shows in-frame clones only, minus some. The sample shows over 25,000 clones, about 74% of them seen only once. The CDR3 is made up of 17 amino acids. V was clipped by 4 bases and J by 2 bases; unmatched bases: 9. Germline lookup yields CDR1 SGHRS and CDR2 YFSETQ. V and J are TRBV5-1 and TRBJ2-2; 9 bases align to TRBD2. This TCR came from a woman aged 25 to 39 with chronic myeloid leukemia. Some clones in this sample may be carry-over from other donors' samples. The sequencing here drew on peripheral blood mononuclear cells, taken before stem cell transplant. The CDR3: CASSALAGGLNTGELFF. The CDR3 DNA reads as TGCGCCAGCAGCGCCCTGGCGGGGGGGCTAAACACCGGGGAGCTGTTTTTT.